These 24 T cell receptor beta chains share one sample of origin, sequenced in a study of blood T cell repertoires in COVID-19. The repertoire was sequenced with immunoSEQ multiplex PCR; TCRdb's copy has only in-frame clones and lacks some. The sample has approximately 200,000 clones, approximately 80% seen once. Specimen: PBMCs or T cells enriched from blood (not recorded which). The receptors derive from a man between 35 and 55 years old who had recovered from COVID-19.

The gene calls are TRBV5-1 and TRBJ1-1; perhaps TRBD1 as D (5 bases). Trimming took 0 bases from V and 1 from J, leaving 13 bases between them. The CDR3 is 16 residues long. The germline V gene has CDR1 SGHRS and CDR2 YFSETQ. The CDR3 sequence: CASSLAPQGGNTEAFF. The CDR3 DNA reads TGCGCCAGCAGCTTGGCTCCGCAGGGCGGGAACACTGAAGCTTTCTTT. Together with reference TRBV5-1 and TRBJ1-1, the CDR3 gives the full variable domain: KAGVTQTPRYLIKTRGQQVTLSCSPISGHRSVSWYQQTPGQGLQFLFEYFSETQRNKGNFPGRFSGRQFSNSRSEMNVSTLELGDSALYLCASSLAPQGGNTEAFFGQGTRLTVV.

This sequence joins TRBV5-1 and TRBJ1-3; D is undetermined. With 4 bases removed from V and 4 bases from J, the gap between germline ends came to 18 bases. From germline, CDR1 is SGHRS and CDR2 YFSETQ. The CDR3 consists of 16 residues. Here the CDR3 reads CASSPIQQAGGNTIYF. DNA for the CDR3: TGCGCCAGCAGCCCCATACAGCAAGCGGGGGGAAACACCATATATTTT. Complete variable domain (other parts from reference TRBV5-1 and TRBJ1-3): KAGVTQTPRYLIKTRGQQVTLSCSPISGHRSVSWYQQTPGQGLQFLFEYFSETQRNKGNFPGRFSGRQFSNSRSEMNVSTLELGDSALYLCASSPIQQAGGNTIYFGEGSWLTVV.

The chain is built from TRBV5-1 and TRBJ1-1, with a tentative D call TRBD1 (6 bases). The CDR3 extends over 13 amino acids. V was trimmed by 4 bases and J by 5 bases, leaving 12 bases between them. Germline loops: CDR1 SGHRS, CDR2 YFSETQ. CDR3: CASSQDDRTEAFF. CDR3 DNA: TGCGCCAGCAGCCAAGACGACAGGACTGAAGCTTTCTTT.

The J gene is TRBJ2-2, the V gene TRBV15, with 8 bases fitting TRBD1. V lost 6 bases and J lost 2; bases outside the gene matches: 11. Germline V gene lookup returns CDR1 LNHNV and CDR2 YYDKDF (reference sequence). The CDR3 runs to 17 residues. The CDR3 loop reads CATRELGDRTNTGELFF. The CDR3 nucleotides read TGTGCCACCAGGGAGTTGGGGGACAGGACAAACACCGGGGAGCTGTTTTTT.

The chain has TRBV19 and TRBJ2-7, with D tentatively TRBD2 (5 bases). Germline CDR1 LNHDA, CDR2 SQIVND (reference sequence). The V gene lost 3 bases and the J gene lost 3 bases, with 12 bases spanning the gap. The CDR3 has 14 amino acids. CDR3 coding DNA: TGTGCCAGTAGTATCTACTCGGGAAACTACGAGCAGTACTTC. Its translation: CASSIYSGNYEQYF.

CDR3 sequence (DNA): TGTGCCAGCAGCCAGGAAAGGACAGGCCCGAACACTGAAGCTTTCTTT. As protein: CASSQERTGPNTEAFF. V gene TRBV3-1 (or the pseudogene TRBV3-2) combines with J gene TRBJ1-1; the match to TRBD1 covers 7 bases. Germline loops: CDR1 LGHDT, CDR2 YNNKEL (reference sequence). This CDR3 has 16 residues. Trimming took 3 bases from V and 1 from J; bases not matched to a gene: 8.

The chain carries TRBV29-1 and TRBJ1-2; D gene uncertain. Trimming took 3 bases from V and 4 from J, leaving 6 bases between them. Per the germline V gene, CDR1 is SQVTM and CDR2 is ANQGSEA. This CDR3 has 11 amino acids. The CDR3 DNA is TGCAGCGTTGACGGGAGCTATGGCTACACCTTC. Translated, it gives CSVDGSYGYTF.

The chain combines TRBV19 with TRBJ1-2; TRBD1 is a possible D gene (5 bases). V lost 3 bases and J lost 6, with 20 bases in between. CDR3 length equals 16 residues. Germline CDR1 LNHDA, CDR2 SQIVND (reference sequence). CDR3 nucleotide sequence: TGTGCCAGTAGTATCCCCCTCGGGGGGAATTTGGATGGCTACACCTTC. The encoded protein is CASSIPLGGNLDGYTF.

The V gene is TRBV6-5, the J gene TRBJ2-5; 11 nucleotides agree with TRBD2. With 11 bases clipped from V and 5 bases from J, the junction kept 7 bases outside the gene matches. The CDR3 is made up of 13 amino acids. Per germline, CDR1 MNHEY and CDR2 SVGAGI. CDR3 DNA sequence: TGTGCCGAACTAGCGGGAGTGGAGGAGACCCAGTACTTC. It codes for CAELAGVEETQYF.

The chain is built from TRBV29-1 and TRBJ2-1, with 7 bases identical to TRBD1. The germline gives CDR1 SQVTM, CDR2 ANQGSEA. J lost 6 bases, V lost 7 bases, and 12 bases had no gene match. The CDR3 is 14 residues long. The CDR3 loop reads CSADRDSPLNEQFF. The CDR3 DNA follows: TGCAGCGCAGACAGGGATTCCCCCCTCAATGAGCAGTTCTTC.

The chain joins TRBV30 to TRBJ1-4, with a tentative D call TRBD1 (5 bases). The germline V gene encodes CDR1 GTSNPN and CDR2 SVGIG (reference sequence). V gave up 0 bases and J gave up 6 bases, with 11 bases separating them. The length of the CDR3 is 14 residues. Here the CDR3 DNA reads TGTGCCTGGAGTGTTGGTGGGGGGGATGAAAAACTGTTTTTT. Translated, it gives CAWSVGGGDEKLFF.

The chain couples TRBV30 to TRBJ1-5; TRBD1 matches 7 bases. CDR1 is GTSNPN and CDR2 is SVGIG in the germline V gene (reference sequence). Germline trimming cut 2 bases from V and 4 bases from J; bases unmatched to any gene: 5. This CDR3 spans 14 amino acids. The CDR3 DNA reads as TGTGCCTGGAGTTTGGGACAGCCAAATCAGCCCCAGCATTTT. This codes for CAWSLGQPNQPQHF.

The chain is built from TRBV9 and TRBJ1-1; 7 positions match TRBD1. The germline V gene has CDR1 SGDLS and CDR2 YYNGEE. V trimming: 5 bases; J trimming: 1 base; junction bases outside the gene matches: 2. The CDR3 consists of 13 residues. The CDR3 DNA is TGTGCCAGCAGTTGGACAGGGAACACTGAAGCTTTCTTT. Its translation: CASSWTGNTEAFF.

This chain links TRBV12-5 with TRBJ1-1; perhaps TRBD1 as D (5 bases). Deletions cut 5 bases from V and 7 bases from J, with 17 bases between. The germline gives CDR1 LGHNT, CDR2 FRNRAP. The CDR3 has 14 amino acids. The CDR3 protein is CASGQDKGYFEAFF. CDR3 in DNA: TGTGCTAGTGGTCAGGACAAGGGCTATTTTGAAGCTTTCTTT.

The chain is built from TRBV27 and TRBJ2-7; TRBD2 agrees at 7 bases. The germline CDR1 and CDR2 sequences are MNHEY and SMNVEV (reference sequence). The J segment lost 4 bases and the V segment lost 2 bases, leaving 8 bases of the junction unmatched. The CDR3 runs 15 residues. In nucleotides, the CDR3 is TGTGCCAGCAGTTTACGGGGAGGGGAGTGGTACGAGCAGTACTTC. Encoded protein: CASSLRGGEWYEQYF.

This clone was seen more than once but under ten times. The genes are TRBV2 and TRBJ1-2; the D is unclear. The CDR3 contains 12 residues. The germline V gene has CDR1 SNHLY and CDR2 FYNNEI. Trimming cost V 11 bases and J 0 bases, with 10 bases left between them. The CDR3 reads CARRGSNYGYTF. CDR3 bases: TGTGCCCGCCGGGGTTCTAACTATGGCTACACCTTC.

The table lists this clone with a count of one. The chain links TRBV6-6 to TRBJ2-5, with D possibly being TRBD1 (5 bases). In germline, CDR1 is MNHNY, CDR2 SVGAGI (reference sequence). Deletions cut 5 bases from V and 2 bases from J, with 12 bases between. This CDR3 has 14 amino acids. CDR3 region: CASSAYRSQETQYF. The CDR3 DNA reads TGTGCCAGCAGTGCTTACAGGTCTCAAGAGACCCAGTACTTC.

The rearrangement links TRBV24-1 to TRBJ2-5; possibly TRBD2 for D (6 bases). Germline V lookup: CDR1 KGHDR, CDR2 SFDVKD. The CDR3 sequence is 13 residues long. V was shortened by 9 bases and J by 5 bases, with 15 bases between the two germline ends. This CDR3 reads CATAGGALETQYF. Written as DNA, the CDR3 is TGTGCCACCGCTGGAGGGGCGCTGGAGACCCAGTACTTC.

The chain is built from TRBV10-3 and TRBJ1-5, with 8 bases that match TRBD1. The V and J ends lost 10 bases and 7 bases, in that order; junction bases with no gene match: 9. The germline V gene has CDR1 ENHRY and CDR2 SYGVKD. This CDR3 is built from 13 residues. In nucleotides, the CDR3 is TGTGCCACATCGGACAGGGAGGTGCAGCCCCAGCATTTT. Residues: CATSDREVQPQHF.

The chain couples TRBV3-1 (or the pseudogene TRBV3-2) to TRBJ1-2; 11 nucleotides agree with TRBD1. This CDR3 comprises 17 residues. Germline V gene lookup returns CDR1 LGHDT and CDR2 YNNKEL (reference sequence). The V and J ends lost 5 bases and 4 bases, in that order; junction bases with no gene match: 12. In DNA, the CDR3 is TGTGCCAGCAGCACCTGGGACAGGGGGTTTGGGGGCTATGGCTACACCTTC. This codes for CASSTWDRGFGGYGYTF.

CDR3: CASSTRTGSRERDRGKLFF. In DNA form, the CDR3 reads TGTGCCAGCAGCACCCGGACGGGTAGCAGGGAAAGGGATCGCGGAAAACTGTTTTTT. This rearrangement joins TRBV11-2 to TRBJ1-4, with TRBD1 as a possible D gene (5 bases). Looked up from germline, CDR1 is SGHAT and CDR2 is FQNNGV. CDR3 length: 19 amino acids. V was pared by 5 bases and J by 10 bases, with 32 bases between.

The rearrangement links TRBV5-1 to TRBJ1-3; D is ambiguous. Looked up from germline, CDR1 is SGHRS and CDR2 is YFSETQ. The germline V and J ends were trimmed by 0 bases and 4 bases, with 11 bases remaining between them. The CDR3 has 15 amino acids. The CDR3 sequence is CASSLDPEGGNTIYF. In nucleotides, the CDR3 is TGCGCCAGCAGCTTGGACCCCGAGGGAGGAAACACCATATATTTT. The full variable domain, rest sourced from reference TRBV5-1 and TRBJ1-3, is KAGVTQTPRYLIKTRGQQVTLSCSPISGHRSVSWYQQTPGQGLQFLFEYFSETQRNKGNFPGRFSGRQFSNSRSEMNVSTLELGDSALYLCASSLDPEGGNTIYFGEGSWLTVV.

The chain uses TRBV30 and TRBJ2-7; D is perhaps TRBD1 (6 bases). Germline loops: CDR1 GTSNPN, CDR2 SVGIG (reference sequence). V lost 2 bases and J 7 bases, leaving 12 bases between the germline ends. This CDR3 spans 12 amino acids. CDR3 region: CAWSPLRGEQYF. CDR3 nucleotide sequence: TGTGCCTGGAGTCCCCTAAGGGGGGAGCAGTACTTC.

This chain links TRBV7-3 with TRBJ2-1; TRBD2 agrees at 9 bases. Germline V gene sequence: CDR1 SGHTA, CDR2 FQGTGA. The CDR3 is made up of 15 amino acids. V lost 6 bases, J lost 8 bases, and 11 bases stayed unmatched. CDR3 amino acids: CASRFGGRAKDEQFF. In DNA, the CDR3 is TGTGCCAGCAGGTTTGGCGGGAGGGCCAAGGATGAGCAGTTCTTC.